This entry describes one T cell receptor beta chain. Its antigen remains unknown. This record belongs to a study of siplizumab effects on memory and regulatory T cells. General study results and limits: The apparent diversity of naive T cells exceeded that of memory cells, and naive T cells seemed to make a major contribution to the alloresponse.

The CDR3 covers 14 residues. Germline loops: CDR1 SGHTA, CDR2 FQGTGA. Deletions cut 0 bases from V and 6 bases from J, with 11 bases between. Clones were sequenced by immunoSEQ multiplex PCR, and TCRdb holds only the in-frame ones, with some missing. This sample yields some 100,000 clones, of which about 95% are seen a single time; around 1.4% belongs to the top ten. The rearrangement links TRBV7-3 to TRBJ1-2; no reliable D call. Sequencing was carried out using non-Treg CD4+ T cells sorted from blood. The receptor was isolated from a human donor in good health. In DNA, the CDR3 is TGTGCCAGCAGCTTAACCCACGGTTCCAATGGCTACACCTTC. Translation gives CASSLTHGSNGYTF.